A single sample gave rise to the 2 T cell receptor beta chains below, sequenced in a study of prognosis after radiotherapy for stage I lung cancer. From genomic DNA, TCR beta CDR3 was amplified by two-round multiplex PCR. Primers (each specific to one TRBV or TRBJ gene) were used in first-round PCR. TCRdb recomputed calls from the multiplex PCR reads with MiXCR, one row per CDR3 protein. The repertoire holds under 50,000 distinct CDR3 sequences, with approximately 25% as singletons. The sample here was PBMCs, taken before or after stereotactic body radiation therapy (not recorded which). The source of these receptors is a donor older than 45 with non-small cell lung cancer.

This clonotype appeared many times. The V gene is TRBV7-9, the J gene TRBJ1-1; weak D call: TRBD1 (5 bases). Germline CDR1 SEHNR, CDR2 FQNEAQ (reference sequence). V lost 2 bases and J lost 1, with 8 bases in between. CDR3 length: 14 amino acids. CDR3 DNA sequence: TGTGCCAGCAGCTTACCAGGGTCGAACACTGAAGCTTTCTTT. It is translated as CASSLPGSNTEAFF.

Of note for this clonotype: A far more abundant clone sits one base away, making this likely a read error. J is TRBJ2-7 and V is TRBV6-4, with 7 bases identical to TRBD2. With V trimmed by 10 bases and J by 0 bases, 15 bases remained unmatched. The CDR3 sequence is 16 residues long. CDR1 and CDR2 (germline): MRHNA, SNTAGT. The CDR3 DNA is TGTGCCATCTCCCGCCGTTTGGTAGCGGGCTCCTACGAGCAGTACTTC. This translates into CAISRRLVAGSYEQYF.